A selection of T cell receptor beta chains follows, all from one sample in a study of blood T cell repertoires in COVID-19. Profiling relied on immunoSEQ multiplex PCR, and the TCRdb table lists in-frame clones only, not all of them. The sample holds 450,000 to 500,000 clones, 80% to 90% seen once. The sequenced material came from peripheral blood. Source of these receptors: a human donor in a cohort sampled during active COVID-19. Both conserved end residues are part of each CDR3. Clone size is given for some rows only: seen once, a few or many times, or a class if the clone is expanded.

j_call v_call clone_size cdr3_aa
TRBJ1-4 TRBV6-6 . CASIRGLIGEKLFF
TRBJ1-2 TRBV25-1 . CASSEFWLGGKGYTF
TRBJ1-4 TRBV15 . CATSRGLQGAVEKLFF
TRBJ1-6 TRBV3-1/TRBV3-2 . CASSHTRTGDSPLHF
TRBJ2-1 TRBV6-6 . CASSIGLEQGLQFF
TRBJ2-1 TRBV11-2 . CASSLVGLRGGYGNEQFF
TRBJ1-1 TRBV19 . CASSRLTGAGTEAFF
TRBJ2-3 TRBV6-2/TRBV6-3 . CASSGGREAYTQYF
TRBJ2-7 TRBV7-6 . CASSLGEASKEQYF
TRBJ2-1 TRBV7-2 . CASGTSGKNEQFF
TRBJ2-1 TRBV11-2 . CASTPGGRKSEQFF
TRBJ1-2 TRBV5-6 . CASSLGTVNYGYTF
TRBJ1-5 TRBV7-3 . CASSPDAGVQPQHF
TRBJ2-7 TRBV4-3 many CASSQDLSGGGSTYEQYF
TRBJ2-1 TRBV28 . CASNEISGSSYNEQFF
TRBJ2-3 TRBV5-4 . CASNPGGSTDTQYF
TRBJ1-4 TRBV30 . CAADGEGREKLFF
TRBJ1-2 TRBV5-1 . CASSFEARGSYGYTF
TRBJ2-3 TRBV29-1 once CSVGSLGTDTQYF
TRBJ2-2 TRBV11-2 . CASSLLRRAGELFF
TRBJ2-7 TRBV24-1 . CATSDSGGGRVYEQYF
TRBJ1-2 TRBV6-5 once CASSSGMTGKGYTF
TRBJ2-5 TRBV19 . CASSAVTSGRSQETQYF
TRBJ1-2 TRBV19 . CASSISGRSGYGYTF
TRBJ2-7 TRBV6-5 . CASSLTSGNPYEQYF
TRBJ1-2 TRBV9 . CASSVEPGQGVYGYTF
TRBJ2-3 TRBV6-1 once CASSESTGRLADTQYF
TRBJ1-4 TRBV9 . CASSVAPTGINEKLFF
TRBJ1-5 TRBV6-5 many CASSSGGPNQPQHF
TRBJ1-6 TRBV6-5 . CASSYSTTEKSLHF
TRBJ1-2 TRBV18 . CASSPEQMLGYTF
TRBJ1-3 TRBV19 . CASSIGQGASTNTIYF
TRBJ1-5 TRBV19 once CASSPQGNQPQHF